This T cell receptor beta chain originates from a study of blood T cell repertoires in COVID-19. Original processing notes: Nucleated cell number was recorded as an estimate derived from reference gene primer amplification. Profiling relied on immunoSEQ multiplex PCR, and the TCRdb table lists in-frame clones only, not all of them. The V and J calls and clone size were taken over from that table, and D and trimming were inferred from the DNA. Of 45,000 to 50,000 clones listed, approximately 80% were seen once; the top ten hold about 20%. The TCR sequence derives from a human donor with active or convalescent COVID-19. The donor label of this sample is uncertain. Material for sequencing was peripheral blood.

CDR3: CASSPSGRGTDTQYF. DNA for the CDR3: TGTGCCAGCAGTCCTAGCGGGAGGGGAACAGATACGCAGTATTTT. The genes are TRBV28 and TRBJ2-3, with 12 bases matching TRBD2. The J segment lost 3 bases and the V segment lost 5 bases, leaving 3 bases of the junction unmatched. CDR3 length: 15 residues. Germline loops: CDR1 MDHEN, CDR2 SYDVKM. Supplemented by reference TRBV28 and TRBJ2-3, the full variable domain reads DVKVTQSSRYLVKRTGEKVFLECVQDMDHENMFWYRQDPGLGLRLIYFSYDVKMKEKGDIPEGYSVSREKKERFSLILESASTNQTSMYLCASSPSGRGTDTQYFGPGTRLTVL.